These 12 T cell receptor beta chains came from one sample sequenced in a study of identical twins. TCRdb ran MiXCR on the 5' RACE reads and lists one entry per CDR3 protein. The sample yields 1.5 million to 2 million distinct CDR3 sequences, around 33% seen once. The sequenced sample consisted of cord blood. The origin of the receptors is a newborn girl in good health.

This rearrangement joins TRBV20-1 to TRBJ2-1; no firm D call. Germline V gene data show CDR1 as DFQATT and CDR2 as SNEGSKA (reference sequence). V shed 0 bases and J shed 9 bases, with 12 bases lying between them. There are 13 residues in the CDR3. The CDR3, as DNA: TGCAGTGCTAGAGATCTGGGAATCCCTGAGCAGTTCTTC. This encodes CSARDLGIPEQFF.

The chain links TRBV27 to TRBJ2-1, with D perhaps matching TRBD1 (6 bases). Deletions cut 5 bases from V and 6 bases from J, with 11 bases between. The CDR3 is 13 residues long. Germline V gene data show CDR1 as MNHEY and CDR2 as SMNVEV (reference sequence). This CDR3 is CASSRGNSNEQFF. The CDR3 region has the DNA TGTGCCAGCAGTAGGGGGAATAGCAATGAGCAGTTCTTC.

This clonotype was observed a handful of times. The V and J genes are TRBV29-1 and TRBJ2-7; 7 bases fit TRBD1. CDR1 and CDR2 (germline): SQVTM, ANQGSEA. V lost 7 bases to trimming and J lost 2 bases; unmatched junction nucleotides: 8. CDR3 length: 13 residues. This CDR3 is CSALTGDAYEQYF. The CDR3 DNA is TGCAGCGCCCTTACAGGGGATGCCTACGAGCAGTACTTC.

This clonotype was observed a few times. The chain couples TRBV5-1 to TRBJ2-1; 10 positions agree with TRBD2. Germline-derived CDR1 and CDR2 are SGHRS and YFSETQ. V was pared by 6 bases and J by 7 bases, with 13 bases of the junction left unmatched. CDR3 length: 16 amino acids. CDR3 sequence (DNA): TGCGCCAGCAAAGCCCCGGGACTAGCGACCATAAATGAGCAGTTCTTC. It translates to CASKAPGLATINEQFF. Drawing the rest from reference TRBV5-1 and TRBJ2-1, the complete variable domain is KAGVTQTPRYLIKTRGQQVTLSCSPISGHRSVSWYQQTPGQGLQFLFEYFSETQRNKGNFPGRFSGRQFSNSRSEMNVSTLELGDSALYLCASKAPGLATINEQFFGPGTRLTVL.

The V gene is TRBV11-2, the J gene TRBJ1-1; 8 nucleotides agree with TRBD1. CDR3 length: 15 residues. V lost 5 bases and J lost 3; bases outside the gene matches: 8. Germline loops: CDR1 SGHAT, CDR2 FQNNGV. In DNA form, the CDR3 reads TGTGCCAGCAGCATCACAGGGGGTCGGTACACTGAAGCTTTCTTT. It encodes CASSITGGRYTEAFF.

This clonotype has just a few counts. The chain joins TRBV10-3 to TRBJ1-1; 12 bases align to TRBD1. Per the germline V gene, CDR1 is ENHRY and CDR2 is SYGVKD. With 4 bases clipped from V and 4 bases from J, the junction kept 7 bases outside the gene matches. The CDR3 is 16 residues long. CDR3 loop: CAISARDRGPITEAFF. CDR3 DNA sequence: TGTGCCATCAGTGCCCGGGACAGGGGGCCGATCACTGAAGCTTTCTTT.

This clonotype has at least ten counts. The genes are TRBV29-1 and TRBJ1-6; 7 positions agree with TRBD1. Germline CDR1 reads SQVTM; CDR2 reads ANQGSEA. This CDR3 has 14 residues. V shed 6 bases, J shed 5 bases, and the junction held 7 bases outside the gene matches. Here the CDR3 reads CSVRRGTDNSPLHF. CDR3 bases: TGCAGCGTCAGGCGGGGGACAGATAATTCACCCCTCCACTTT.

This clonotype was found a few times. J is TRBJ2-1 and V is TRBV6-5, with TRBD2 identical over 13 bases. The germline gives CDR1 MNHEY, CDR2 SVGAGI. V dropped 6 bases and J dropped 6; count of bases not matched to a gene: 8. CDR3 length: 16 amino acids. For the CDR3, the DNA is TGTGCCAGCAGCTTCCGACTAGCGGGAGGTTCCAATGAGCAGTTCTTC. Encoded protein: CASSFRLAGGSNEQFF.

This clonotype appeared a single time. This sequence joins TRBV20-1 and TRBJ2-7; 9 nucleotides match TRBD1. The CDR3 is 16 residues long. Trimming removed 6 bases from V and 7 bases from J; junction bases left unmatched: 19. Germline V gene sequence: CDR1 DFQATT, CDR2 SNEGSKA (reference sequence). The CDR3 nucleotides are TGCAGTGCAGATAACCCCCGGGACAGGGCTATCAATGAGCAGTACTTC. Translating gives CSADNPRDRAINEQYF.

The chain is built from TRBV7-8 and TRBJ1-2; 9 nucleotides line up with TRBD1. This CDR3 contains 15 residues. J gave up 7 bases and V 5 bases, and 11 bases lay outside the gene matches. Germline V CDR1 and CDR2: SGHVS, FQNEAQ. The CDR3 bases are TGTGCCAGCAGCCCAGCGGGGACAGGGTCTTCTGGCTACACCTTC. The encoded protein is CASSPAGTGSSGYTF.

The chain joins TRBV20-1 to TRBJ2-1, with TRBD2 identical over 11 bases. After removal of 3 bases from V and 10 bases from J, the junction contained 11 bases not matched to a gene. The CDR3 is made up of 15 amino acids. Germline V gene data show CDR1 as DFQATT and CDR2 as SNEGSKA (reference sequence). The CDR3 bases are TGCAGTGCTAGGACCGGGACTAGCGGATTTGGCGAGCAGTTCTTC. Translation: CSARTGTSGFGEQFF.

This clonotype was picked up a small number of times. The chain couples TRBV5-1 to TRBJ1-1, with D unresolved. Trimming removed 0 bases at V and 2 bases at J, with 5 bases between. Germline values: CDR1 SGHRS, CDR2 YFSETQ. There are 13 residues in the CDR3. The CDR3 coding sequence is TGCGCCAGCAGCTTGGATGCAAACACTGAAGCTTTCTTT. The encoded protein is CASSLDANTEAFF.